This TCR beta chain was found in a study of T cell repertoires and HLA-DP antigens. About the study: Transduced HeLa cells presented HLA-DP to CD4+ T cells. Pre-culture CD4+ samples used roughly 1,200 ng DNA versus around 220 ng for CD137+CD4+ sorts.

Pre-culture CD4+ samples were sequenced deeply, targeting more than 150,000 T cell genomes. Clones were sequenced by immunoSEQ multiplex PCR, and TCRdb holds only the in-frame ones, with some missing. The sample includes around 70,000 clones, about 82% of them seen just once. J gave up 4 bases and V 5 bases, and 10 bases lay outside the gene matches. Germline CDR1 reads SEHNR; CDR2 reads FQNEAQ (reference sequence). The CDR3 consists of 16 residues. Details on this clone: Antigen unknown.

Sequenced: CD4+ T cells from PBMCs. The gene calls are TRBV7-9 and TRBJ1-1, with 10 bases lining up with TRBD1. This sequence was found in a man in his sixties in good health and CMV-seronegative. CDR3 loop: CASSSPRDRGSTEAFF. As DNA, the CDR3 is TGTGCCAGCAGCAGCCCTCGGGACAGGGGTTCCACTGAAGCTTTCTTT.